This is a list of T cell receptor beta chains from one sample in a study of blood T cells in healthy people across ages. From the 5' RACE reads, TCRdb called clonotypes with MiXCR, one entry per CDR3 protein. In the table there are almost 1 million distinct CDR3 sequences, 51% of which are singletons. The sample comprised blood. The receptors derive from a woman aged 55-70 years in good health. Each CDR3 is given without its conserved first and last residue. Fields, in order: V gene, clone size, J gene, CDR3 protein. For some rows the clone size is stated as once, few or many, or as a class when expanded; others skip it.

>TRBV12-3/TRBV12-4|.|TRBJ1-2
ASRRQAQGYGYT
>TRBV11-2|.|TRBJ2-4
ASSFRLAGDRTKNIQY
>TRBV6-6|.|.
ASSIAGGPYNEQY
>TRBV29-1|.|TRBJ2-1
SGASGIGNEQF
>TRBV20-1|.|TRBJ2-5
SASGPPQETQY
>TRBV7-9|.|TRBJ1-2
ASSDGTGVDGYT
>TRBV3-1|few|.
ASSQGKASGRIHEQY
>TRBV10-2|.|TRBJ2-1
ASRLAGGGFDEQF
>TRBV5-5|.|TRBJ2-7
ASSLPQVRHNEQY
>TRBV20-1|.|TRBJ2-3
SARDREDGTDTQY
>TRBV18|.|TRBJ1-1
ASSRAGTDTEAF
>TRBV6-5|.|TRBJ2-7
VATGTGVAEQY
>TRBV7-3|.|TRBJ1-6
ASSLLGFGSPLH
>TRBV28|.|TRBJ2-5
ATETFWGPRDSKETQY
>TRBV15|.|TRBJ2-5
ATSRGMGTGQETQY
>TRBV4-2|few|TRBJ2-4
ASSQVERRGGLKNIQY
>TRBV27|.|TRBJ2-1
ASQGRLTYNEQF
>TRBV11-2|.|TRBJ2-3
ASGLGGPSGSTDTQY
>TRBV29-1|few|TRBJ2-6
SVALGGANVLT
>TRBV2|.|TRBJ2-5
ASSALVVQY
>TRBV5-1|.|TRBJ2-5
ASSLMGLAGGETQY
>TRBV30|.|TRBJ1-1
AWKDSGETEAF
>TRBV9|.|TRBJ2-7
ASSVAPTSGNYEQY
>TRBV10-1|.|TRBJ2-1
ASSRTGNSYNEQF
>TRBV27|few|TRBJ1-1
ASREGYNTEAF
>TRBV27|.|TRBJ2-2
ASSPGLAGVPGELF
>TRBV20-1|.|TRBJ2-3
SKPGQGVDTQY